Listed here are 27 T cell receptor beta chains from one sample, sequenced in a study of post-analysis software for immune sequencing data (dated by TCRdb to between 2014 and 2016). These receptors' antigens are unknown. On the study overall, not on this receptor specifically: Patients showed significantly higher frequencies than controls for a handful of TRBV segments, among them TRBV5-6, TRBV5-1 and TRBV20-1.

The library came from PCR. The sequencing machine was an Illumina HiSeq 2500. Unique molecular identifiers were incorporated into TCR beta cDNA libraries to reduce PCR and sequencing biases. TCRdb passed the public sequencing reads through fastp at Q25 and MiXCR, retaining productive beta sequences. Entries that share a CDR3 protein sequence are merged under the most common genes and DNA. This sample has approximately 730,000 distinct CDR3 sequences in its table, and under 60% of those were observed once. Just under 5% of the sample goes to the ten largest clones. Sequences were obtained from blood. The receptor source for this set is a girl between 10 and 17 years old with multiple sclerosis.

The chain joins TRBV29-1 to TRBJ2-7; TRBD1 might be the D (6 bases). With 6 bases removed from V and 7 bases from J, the gap between germline ends came to 22 bases. Germline V gene lookup returns CDR1 SQVTM and CDR2 ANQGSEA. CDR3 length equals 14 residues. The CDR3 region is CSVGVWGQPEEQYF. Here the CDR3 DNA reads TGCAGCGTGGGGGTTTGGGGACAACCTGAAGAGCAGTACTTC.

This chain connects TRBV7-8 to TRBJ2-5; TRBD1 matches at 9 bases. Losses at the gene ends were 4 bases for V and 1 base for J; bases not matched to a gene: 13. Germline assignment: CDR1 SGHVS and CDR2 FQNEAQ. The length of the CDR3 is 18 residues. CDR3 in DNA: TGTGCCAGCAGCTCAGATTCCTGGGACAGGGAGATCCAAGAGACCCAGTACTTC. Protein: CASSSDSWDREIQETQYF.

This chain links TRBV6-5 with TRBJ2-1, with TRBD2 matching over 9 bases. This CDR3 region has 14 residues. The germline V gene encodes CDR1 MNHEY and CDR2 SVGAGI. J lost 8 bases, V lost 8 bases, and 10 bases had no gene match. The CDR3 loop is CASQAGGPADEQFF. The CDR3 DNA follows: TGTGCCAGCCAAGCGGGAGGACCTGCGGATGAGCAGTTCTTC.

J is TRBJ2-5 and V is TRBV3-1; 7 bases are a match to TRBD1. Looked up from germline, CDR1 is LGHDT and CDR2 is YNNKEL (reference sequence). The CDR3 is made up of 13 amino acids. J was trimmed by 13 bases and V by 4 bases; bases with no gene match: 12. CDR3 coding DNA: TGTGCCAGCAGCCTCAAAGAGGGTAGGGGGCTGTACTTC. Its translation: CASSLKEGRGLYF.

This clonotype has just a few counts. The chain uses TRBV12-3 or TRBV12-4 and TRBJ2-7, with 10 nucleotides matching TRBD1. Trimming removed 4 bases from V and 3 bases from J; junction bases left unmatched: 6. The CDR3 extends over 15 amino acids. CDR3 DNA: TGTGCCAGCAGTTCAAGCCGGGACAGGGGCTACGAGCAGTACTTC. Encoded protein: CASSSSRDRGYEQYF.

This chain's CDR3 is CAWSPGQGDREKLFF. The DNA for the CDR3 is TGTGCCTGGAGCCCCGGACAGGGGGATCGTGAAAAACTGTTTTTT. This chain joins TRBV30 and TRBJ1-4; 10 positions agree with TRBD1. Trimming cost V 3 bases and J 7 bases; bases outside gene matches: 8. Germline assignment: CDR1 GTSNPN and CDR2 SVGIG (reference sequence). CDR3 length: 15 residues.

This clonotype was detected a few times. The chain combines TRBV6-4 with TRBJ2-1; 8 nucleotides agree with TRBD1. The length of the CDR3 is 15 residues. Germline CDR1 is MRHNA and CDR2 is SNTAGT. Germline trimming cut 5 bases from V and 3 bases from J; bases unmatched to any gene: 6. CDR3 sequence (DNA): TGTGCCAGCAGTCCCGGGACAGGAGACTACAATGAGCAGTTCTTC. This codes for CASSPGTGDYNEQFF.

This clonotype was observed a few times. This sequence joins TRBV9 and TRBJ2-3, with TRBD2 matching 14 bases. The J segment lost 0 bases and the V segment lost 3 bases, leaving 9 bases of the junction unmatched. The length of the CDR3 is 19 residues. Germline V gene lookup returns CDR1 SGDLS and CDR2 YYNGEE. The CDR3 DNA reads TGTGCCAGCAGCGATCCGACTAGCGGGAGGGAGATTAGCACAGATACGCAGTATTTT. This sequence encodes CASSDPTSGREISTDTQYF. The full variable domain, completed using reference TRBV9 and TRBJ2-3, is DSGVTQTPKHLITATGQRVTLRCSPRSGDLSVYWYQQSLDQGLQFLIQYYNGEERAKGNILERFSAQQFPDLHSELNLSSLELGDSALYFCASSDPTSGREISTDTQYFGPGTRLTVL.

Remarks on this clonotype: Its ends do not fully match the called genes, so a read error is possible. The chain links TRBV20-1 to TRBJ2-3; a weak D match, TRBD2 (6 bases). Per germline, CDR1 DFQATT and CDR2 SNEGSKA (reference sequence). This CDR3 comprises 16 residues. CDR3 sequence: CGASQDTGTLTDTQYF. The CDR3, as DNA: TGCGGTGCTAGCCAAGATACCGGGACTCTGACAGATACGCAGTATTTT.

A few counts support this clonotype. The chain has TRBV4-3 and TRBJ2-3; TRBD2 aligns across 10 bases. The germline CDR1 and CDR2 sequences are LGHNA and YSLEER. V was pared by 1 base and J by 5 bases, with 9 bases of the junction left unmatched. The CDR3 length is 17 residues. The CDR3 loop is CASSQGISGRYIDTQYF. In DNA, the CDR3 is TGCGCCAGCAGCCAAGGGATTAGCGGGAGGTATATAGATACGCAGTATTTT.

V gene TRBV20-1 combines with J gene TRBJ2-1; D not certain. Judging by the DNA end, TRBJ2-7 fits better; the J call may be wrong. The CDR3 consists of 14 residues. Per germline, CDR1 DFQATT and CDR2 SNEGSKA (reference sequence). CDR3 residues: CSATNLGSYNEQYF. The DNA for the CDR3 is TGCAGTGCCACTAACTTGGGGTCCTACAATGAGCAGTACTTC.

This sequence joins TRBV27 and TRBJ2-4, with D possibly TRBD2 on 5 matching bases. Between the trimmed V and J ends, which lost 6 bases and 0 bases, there was a span of 12 bases. The CDR3 consists of 15 residues. Germline CDR1 is MNHEY and CDR2 is SMNVEV (reference sequence). This CDR3 is CASSPSRSAKNIQYF. CDR3 coding DNA: TGTGCCAGCAGCCCTAGCCGGTCAGCCAAAAACATTCAGTACTTC.

This clonotype was observed a few times. The genes are TRBV12-3 or TRBV12-4 and TRBJ2-1, with 12 nucleotides matching TRBD2. With 5 bases clipped from V and 8 bases from J, the junction kept 7 bases outside the gene matches. The CDR3 is 15 amino acids. Written as DNA, the CDR3 is TGTGCCAGCAGTCAGACTAGCGGGAGAGTCGATGAGCAGTTCTTC. Its protein product is CASSQTSGRVDEQFF.

This clonotype occurred a few times. The chain recombines TRBV4-3 with TRBJ1-5; 10 positions match TRBD1. The CDR3 runs to 15 residues. With 2 bases clipped from V and 4 bases from J, the junction kept 2 bases outside the gene matches. CDR1 LGHNA and CDR2 YSLEER come from the germline V gene. The CDR3 protein is CASSQWDRGNQPQHF. In DNA, the CDR3 is TGCGCCAGCAGCCAATGGGACAGGGGAAATCAGCCCCAGCATTTT.

This clonotype was detected a few times. This chain joins TRBV12-3 or TRBV12-4 and TRBJ2-5; D is unresolved. The V and J ends lost 3 bases and 1 base respectively, with 9 bases between them. The CDR3 has 14 amino acids. CDR3 sequence: CASSLSTLQETQYF. For the CDR3, the DNA is TGTGCCAGCAGTTTGTCGACTCTCCAAGAGACCCAGTACTTC.

The chain is built from TRBV24-1 and TRBJ2-7; weak D call: TRBD2 (6 bases). Trimming pared 10 bases from V and 5 bases from J, leaving 11 bases between. The CDR3 has 11 residues. CDR1 is KGHDR and CDR2 is SFDVKD in the germline V gene. CDR3 DNA: TGTGCCACGGGACGGGGGAACGAGCAGTACTTC. This codes for CATGRGNEQYF.

This clonotype was picked up a small number of times. This chain connects TRBV15 to TRBJ2-7, with a possible D match to TRBD2 (5 bases). The CDR3 contains 14 residues. Trimming stripped 4 bases from V and 3 bases from J, with 13 bases between. Germline values: CDR1 LNHNV, CDR2 YYDKDF (reference sequence). The CDR3 nucleotides read TGTGCCACCAGCAAAACGCCTAGCAGCTACGAGCAGTACTTC. Translation gives CATSKTPSSYEQYF.

CDR3 in amino acids: CASSSRTDNTEAFF. CDR3 sequence (DNA): TGTGCCAGCAGTTCCCGGACAGACAACACTGAAGCTTTCTTT. The rearrangement joins TRBV6-6 to TRBJ1-1, with D possibly being TRBD1 (6 bases). Trimming cost V 4 bases and J 2 bases, with 11 bases left between them. Germline assignment: CDR1 MNHNY and CDR2 SVGAGI (reference sequence). This CDR3 is 14 amino acids long.

CDR3 sequence: CASSYDWGQETQYF. As DNA, the CDR3 is TGTGCCAGCAGCTACGACTGGGGGCAAGAGACCCAGTACTTC. The chain links TRBV7-2 to TRBJ2-5, with D perhaps TRBD1 or TRBD2 (5 bases each). The CDR3 length is 14 residues. V was pared by 4 bases and J by 2 bases, with 11 bases between. In germline, CDR1 is SGHTA, CDR2 FQGNSA.

The chain has TRBV9 and TRBJ2-1; 13 nucleotides line up with TRBD2. Germline V gene sequence: CDR1 SGDLS, CDR2 YYNGEE. The ends lost 3 bases at V and 8 bases at J; junction bases unmatched: 14. The CDR3 consists of 18 residues. CDR3 sequence reads: CASSAQGLAGVNFDEQFF. The CDR3 nucleotides are TGTGCCAGCAGCGCGCAAGGACTAGCGGGAGTCAACTTCGATGAGCAGTTCTTC. The full variable domain, its missing parts supplied by reference TRBV9 and TRBJ2-1, is DSGVTQTPKHLITATGQRVTLRCSPRSGDLSVYWYQQSLDQGLQFLIQYYNGEERAKGNILERFSAQQFPDLHSELNLSSLELGDSALYFCASSAQGLAGVNFDEQFFGPGTRLTVL.

The J gene is TRBJ2-5, the V gene TRBV20-1, with D unresolved. The closer fit of TRBJ2-7 to the DNA end suggests the J call may be wrong. The CDR3 length is 13 residues. Germline V gene data show CDR1 as DFQATT and CDR2 as SNEGSKA (reference sequence). The CDR3 sequence: CSASPSSQDEQYF. CDR3 in DNA: TGCAGTGCTAGTCCCTCAAGCCAGGACGAGCAGTACTTC.

This clonotype showed up just a few times. The rearrangement uses TRBV15 and TRBJ1-1, with TRBD1 matching over 8 bases. The trim removed 5 bases at V and 5 bases at J, leaving 4 bases unmatched. Per the germline V gene, CDR1 is LNHNV and CDR2 is YYDKDF (reference sequence). The CDR3 loop spans 13 amino acids. CDR3 region: CATSVDRETEAFF. The CDR3 DNA reads as TGTGCCACCAGCGTGGACAGGGAGACTGAAGCTTTCTTT.

This clonotype has just one count. Relative to the germline gene, one junction end is altered; a read error may explain this. CDR3 sequence reads: CASGQEGTRRNEQFF. In DNA form, the CDR3 reads TGCGCCAGCGGCCAAGAAGGGACTAGACGGAATGAGCAGTTCTTC. The V gene is TRBV4-3, the J gene TRBJ2-1, with 8 bases identical to TRBD2. The CDR3 covers 15 residues. Germline V CDR1 and CDR2: LGHNA, YSLEER.

CDR3 bases: TGCAGTGCTAGAGATGAGCGGAGAACCTACGAGCAGTACTTC. It translates to CSARDERRTYEQYF. The rearrangement uses TRBV20-1 and TRBJ2-7, with D possibly TRBD2 on 5 matching bases. Germline V gene data show CDR1 as DFQATT and CDR2 as SNEGSKA (reference sequence). With 0 bases removed from V and 2 bases from J, the gap between germline ends came to 11 bases. CDR3 length equals 14 residues.

This clonotype was counted a few times. The chain couples TRBV6-1 to TRBJ1-2, with D uncertain. The CDR3 sequence is 16 residues long. The germline CDR1 and CDR2 sequences are MNHNS and SASEGT. V lost 3 bases and J lost 0, with 14 bases in between. CDR3 residues: CASSDADDPANYGYTF. The CDR3, as DNA: TGTGCCAGCAGTGACGCCGACGACCCAGCTAACTATGGCTACACCTTC.

Only a few counts were recorded for this clonotype. The chain employs TRBV4-2 and TRBJ1-5, with D unresolved. This CDR3 is built from 14 residues. Trimming left V 2 bases short and J 2 bases short, with 7 bases between. Germline values: CDR1 LGHNA, CDR2 YNFKEQ. CDR3 residues: CASSQLNGNQPQHF. The CDR3 bases are TGTGCCAGCAGCCAACTCAACGGCAATCAGCCCCAGCATTTT.

J is TRBJ2-7 and V is TRBV12-3 or TRBV12-4; D perhaps matches TRBD2 (5 bases). The CDR3 covers 14 residues. V gave up 5 bases and J gave up 2 bases, with 13 bases separating them. CDR3 DNA: TGTGCCAGCAGTCCCGCCGGGATCCCCTACGAGCAGTACTTC. Its translation is CASSPAGIPYEQYF.